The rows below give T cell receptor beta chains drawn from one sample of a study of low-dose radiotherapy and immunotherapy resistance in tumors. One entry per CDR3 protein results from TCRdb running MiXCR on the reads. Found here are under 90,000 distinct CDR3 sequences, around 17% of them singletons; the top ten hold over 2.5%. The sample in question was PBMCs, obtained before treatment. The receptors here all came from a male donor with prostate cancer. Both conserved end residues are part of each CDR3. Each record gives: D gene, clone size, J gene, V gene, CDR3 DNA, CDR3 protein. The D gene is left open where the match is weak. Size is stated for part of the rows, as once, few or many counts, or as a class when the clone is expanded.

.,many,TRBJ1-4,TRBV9,TGTGCCAGCAGCTTAGACAGCGCTGGTGGAAAACTGTTTTTT,CASSLDSAGGKLFF
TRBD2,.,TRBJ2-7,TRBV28,TGTGCCAGCAGCTCCGGGGACTACGAGCAGTGCTTC,CASSSGDYEQCF
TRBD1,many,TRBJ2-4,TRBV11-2,TGTGCCAGCAGCTTAGAAATACAGGGGAACATTCAGTACTTC,CASSLEIQGNIQYF
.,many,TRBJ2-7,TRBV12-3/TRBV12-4,TGTGCCAGCAGTCACACAGGGAGAGGCTACGAGCAGTACTTC,CASSHTGRGYEQYF
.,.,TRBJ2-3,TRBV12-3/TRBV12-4,TGTGCCAGCAGTTTAGCGGGGGTGTGGGATACGCAGTATTTT,CASSLAGVWDTQYF
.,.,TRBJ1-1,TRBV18,TGTGCCAGCTCACCACAGCGCGGGGTTGACACTGAAGCTTTCTTT,CASSPQRGVDTEAFF
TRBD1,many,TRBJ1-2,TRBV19,TGTGCCAGTAGTTGGGACAGACAGGTTGGGAGCTATGGCTACACCTTC,CASSWDRQVGSYGYTF
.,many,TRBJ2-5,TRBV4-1,TGCGCCAGCAGCCAAGATAAGGGGTCCACCCAAGAGACCCAGTACTTC,CASSQDKGSTQETQYF
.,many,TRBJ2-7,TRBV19,TGTGCCAGTAGTATAGGGACAGTCAGGACCTACGAGCAGTACTTC,CASSIGTVRTYEQYF
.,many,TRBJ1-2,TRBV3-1,TGTGCCAGCAGCCCCGGGACATGGAATGGCTACACCTTC,CASSPGTWNGYTF
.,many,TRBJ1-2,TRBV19,TGTGCCAGTAGTATAGTTCGAGTCCCCCCTAGAGGGGCTAACTATGGCTACACCTTC,CASSIVRVPPRGANYGYTF
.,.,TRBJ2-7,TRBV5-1,TGCGCCAGCAGCTTGGAGGTAGCTTACGAGCAGTACTTC,CASSLEVAYEQYF
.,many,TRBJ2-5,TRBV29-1,TGCAGCGTCGACACGCAAGAGACCCAGTACTTC,CSVDTQETQYF
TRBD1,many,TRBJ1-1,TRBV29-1,TGCAGCGTGAGGACAGGGTCTTCTACGACTGAAGCTTTCTTT,CSVRTGSSTTEAFF
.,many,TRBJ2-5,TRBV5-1,TGCGCCAGCAGCTTCAGGGGACCCCAAGAGACCCAGTACTTC,CASSFRGPQETQYF
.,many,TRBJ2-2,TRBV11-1,TGTGCCAGCAGAGGAACCTGGGGAAAGAACACCGGGGAGCTGTTTTTT,CASRGTWGKNTGELFF
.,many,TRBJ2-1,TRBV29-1,TGCAGCGTATACGGCCAGGGATACTCCTACAATGAGCAGTTCTTC,CSVYGQGYSYNEQFF
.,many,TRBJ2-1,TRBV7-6,TGTGCCAGCAGCTTAGCGCTAAATCATGAGCAGTTCTTC,CASSLALNHEQFF
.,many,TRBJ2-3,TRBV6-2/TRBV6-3,TGTGCCAGCAGTTACTCCTCCCAGCTAATAGCGGACCATCGCACAGATACGCAGTATTTT,CASSYSSQLIADHRTDTQYF
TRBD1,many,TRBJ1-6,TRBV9,TGTGCCAGCAGCAAAGGACAGGGATCACCCCTCCACTTT,CASSKGQGSPLHF
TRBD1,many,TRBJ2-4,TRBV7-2,TGTGCCAGCAGCCCAGGGACAGTAAAAAACATTCAGTACTTC,CASSPGTVKNIQYF
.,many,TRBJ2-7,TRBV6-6,TGTGCCAGCAGTTACGGGGAATACGAGCAGTACTTC,CASSYGEYEQYF
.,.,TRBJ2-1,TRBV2,TGTGCCAGCACAGCAGGGGTGGGTCCGTTCTTC,CASTAGVGPFF
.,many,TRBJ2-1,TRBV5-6,TGTGCCAGCAGCTTGGGACAGACCGTTTACAATGAGCAGTTCTTC,CASSLGQTVYNEQFF
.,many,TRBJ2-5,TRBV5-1,TGCGCCAGCAGCTCCAGACGTGGGCGGCAAGAGACCCAGTACTTC,CASSSRRGRQETQYF
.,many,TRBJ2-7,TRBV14,TGTGCCAGCAGCCAAGGGACAGCCTACGAGCAGTACTTC,CASSQGTAYEQYF
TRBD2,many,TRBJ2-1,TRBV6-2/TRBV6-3,TGTGCCGCGGGACTAGCGGGGGGGAACGAGCAGTTCTTC,CAAGLAGGNEQFF
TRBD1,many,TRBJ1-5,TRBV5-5,TGTGCCAGCAGCCCACGAGGGACAGATAGCAATCAGCCCCAGCATTTT,CASSPRGTDSNQPQHF
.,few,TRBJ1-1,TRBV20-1,TGCAGTGCTTGGCGGGACACTCATATTAACACTGAAGCTTTCTTT,CSAWRDTHINTEAFF
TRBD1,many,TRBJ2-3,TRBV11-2,TGTGCCAGCAGCTCAACAGGGGGATCCACAGATACGCAGTATTTT,CASSSTGGSTDTQYF
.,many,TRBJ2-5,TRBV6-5,TGTGCCAGCAGTTACTCAGGTGTTGGGGGACAAGAGACCCAGTACTTC,CASSYSGVGGQETQYF
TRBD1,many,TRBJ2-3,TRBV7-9,TGTGCCAGCAGCCCAACGACAGGGTGGGGCACAGATACGCAGTATTTT,CASSPTTGWGTDTQYF
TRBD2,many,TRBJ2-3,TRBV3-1,TGTGCCAGCAGCCGCCCTAGCGGGGGGGGCACAGATACGCAGTATTTT,CASSRPSGGGTDTQYF
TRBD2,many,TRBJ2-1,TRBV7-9,TGTGCCAGCAGACGAGGGGACTACAAAGCCTACAATGAGCAGTTCTTC,CASRRGDYKAYNEQFF
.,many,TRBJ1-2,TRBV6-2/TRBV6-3,TGTGCCAGCAGTTCCTCGGGAATCTATGGCTACACCTTC,CASSSSGIYGYTF
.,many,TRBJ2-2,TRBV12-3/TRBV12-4,TGTGCCAGCAGCCCAGATTCTTGGGGGCCCGGGGAGCTGTTTTTT,CASSPDSWGPGELFF
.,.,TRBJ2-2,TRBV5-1,TGCGCCAGCAGCTGGGACGGGAACACCGGGGAGCTGTTTTTT,CASSWDGNTGELFF
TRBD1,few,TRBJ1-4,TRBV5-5,TGTGCCAGCAGCTTGGGGCAGGGGGCACATGAGAAACTGTTTTTT,CASSLGQGAHEKLFF
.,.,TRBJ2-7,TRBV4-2,TGTGCCAGCAGCCAAGATGGAGGGGTAAAGTCCTACGAGCAGTACTTC,CASSQDGGVKSYEQYF
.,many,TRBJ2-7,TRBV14,TGTGCCAGCAGCCAAGGCCCTAGCTTTTGGGAGCAGTACTTC,CASSQGPSFWEQYF
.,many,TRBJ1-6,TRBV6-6,TGTGCCAGCAGTTACATTGTTAGTGAGGGTTCACCCCTCCACTTT,CASSYIVSEGSPLHF
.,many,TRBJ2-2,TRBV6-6,TGTGCCAGCTCTCCGGACAGAAGCAACACCGGGGAGCTGTTTTTT,CASSPDRSNTGELFF
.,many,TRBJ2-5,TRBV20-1,TGCAGTGCCCGGGGCCCCAACGGACCTGTTGAGACCCAGTACTTC,CSARGPNGPVETQYF
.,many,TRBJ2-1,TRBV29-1,TGCAGCGTTGAAGGAGGGATCTTCGATGAGCAGTTCTTC,CSVEGGIFDEQFF
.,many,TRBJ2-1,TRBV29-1,TGCAGCCTCCGTCGACAGGGAGGGGGATCGGATGAGCAGTTCTTC,CSLRRQGGGSDEQFF
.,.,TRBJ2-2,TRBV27,TGTGCCAGCAGTTTGGTCCCCCACGCGCGCACCGGGGAGCTGTTTTTT,CASSLVPHARTGELFF